The 6 T cell receptor beta chains below all came from one sample that was sequenced in a study of response to subunit inactivated influenza vaccine. TCRdb re-called the RT-PCR reads through MiXCR, storing one row per CDR3 protein. The profile shows 500,000 to 550,000 distinct CDR3 sequences, under 8.5% of them singletons. The sample here was PBMCs from blood, taken roughly 24 months after vaccination. Receptor source: a man between 50 and 70 years old who received an inactivated influenza vaccine.

This clonotype was picked up a small number of times. The V call is TRBV6-2 or TRBV6-3, the J call TRBJ1-5; D gene uncertain. CDR1 and CDR2 (germline): MNHEY, SVGEGT. The V end was cut by 5 bases, the J end by 4 bases, with 15 bases between. This CDR3 contains 15 residues. The CDR3: CASSQGVGLNQPQHF. CDR3 sequence (DNA): TGTGCCAGCAGTCAAGGTGTGGGCTTAAATCAGCCCCAGCATTTT.

The sample holds a few counts of this clonotype. The CDR3 DNA is TGTGCCAGCAGTTCCGGACTGGTGGGGGATACGCAGTATTTT. Protein product: CASSSGLVGDTQYF. V gene TRBV12-3 or TRBV12-4 combines with J gene TRBJ2-3; D possibly corresponds to TRBD2 (5 bases). This CDR3 has 14 residues. V gave up 4 bases and J gave up 6 bases, with 14 bases separating them.

This clonotype was counted ten times or more. The V call is TRBV5-6, the J call TRBJ2-7, with TRBD2 identical over 12 bases. Trimming removed 4 bases from V and 1 base from J; junction bases left unmatched: 0. The CDR3 spans 14 residues. CDR1 is SGHDT, CDR2 YYEEEE, per germline. CDR3 in amino acids: CASSGLAGSYEQYF. CDR3 DNA sequence: TGTGCCAGCAGCGGACTAGCGGGGTCCTACGAGCAGTACTTC.

The chain has TRBV18 and TRBJ1-5, with a tentative D call TRBD1 (6 bases). The V end was cut by 3 bases, the J end by 4 bases, with 13 bases between. Germline V gene sequence: CDR1 KGHSH, CDR2 LQKENI. The CDR3 is 15 residues long. This chain's CDR3 is CASSPQTGPNQPQHF. Here the CDR3 DNA reads TGTGCCAGCTCACCCCAGACAGGTCCGAATCAGCCCCAGCATTTT. The full variable domain, completed using reference TRBV18 and TRBJ1-5, is NAGVMQNPRHLVRRRGQEARLRCSPMKGHSHVYWYRQLPEEGLKFMVYLQKENIIDESGMPKERFSAEFPKEGPSILRIQQVVRGDSAAYFCASSPQTGPNQPQHFGDGTRLSIL.

CDR3 residues: CASNHIWQVGDDEQYF. As DNA, the CDR3 is TGTGCCAGCAACCATATCTGGCAGGTGGGCGACGACGAGCAGTACTTC. The rearrangement links TRBV7-3 to TRBJ2-7, with no clear D. CDR1 SGHTA and CDR2 FQGTGA come from the germline V gene. The CDR3 loop spans 16 amino acids. The germline V and J ends were trimmed by 7 bases and 5 bases, with 24 bases remaining between them.

This clonotype was seen at least ten times. J is TRBJ2-1 and V is TRBV20-1, with 7 bases aligning to TRBD1. The ends lost 6 bases at V and 4 bases at J; junction bases unmatched: 15. This CDR3 has 16 residues. CDR1 is DFQATT and CDR2 is SNEGSKA in the germline V gene (reference sequence). The CDR3 DNA sequence: TGCAGTGCCCGAACTTCCGGGACAGAGGGTTACAATGAGCAGTTCTTC. This sequence encodes CSARTSGTEGYNEQFF.